This T cell receptor beta chain is from a study of blood T cells in healthy people across ages. Study-level points and caveats: Expanded clonotype shifts may have been confounded, as the donors had an unknown CMV status. Among long-lived donors, naive CD4+ cells were more numerous and diversity higher than in aged donors.

Remarks on this clonotype: Antigen unknown.

Primers used in a second PCR of roughly 7 to 11 cycles were a sample-barcoded 5' primer and a J-beta primer mix. Every cDNA was tagged by a template-switch adaptor with 12 random nucleotides. Via MiXCR, TCRdb re-called the 5' RACE reads, giving one row per CDR3 protein. The profile covers around 1,500,000 distinct CDR3 sequences, with approximately 28% appearing a single time and roughly 8.2% taken by the ten largest. This CDR3 has 13 amino acids. V lost 8 bases to trimming and J lost 7 bases, with 17 bases between them. CDR1 is DFQATT and CDR2 is SNEGSKA in the germline V gene (reference sequence). Each donor gave ten milliliters of peripheral blood.

The J gene is TRBJ1-4, the V gene TRBV20-1; D perhaps matches TRBD1 (5 bases). The sequence came from a woman aged 30 to 39 in good health. Sequencing was carried out using blood. This CDR3 is CSTTQGLGEKLFF. The DNA for the CDR3 is TGCAGTACCACCCAGGGACTGGGTGAAAAACTGTTTTTT.